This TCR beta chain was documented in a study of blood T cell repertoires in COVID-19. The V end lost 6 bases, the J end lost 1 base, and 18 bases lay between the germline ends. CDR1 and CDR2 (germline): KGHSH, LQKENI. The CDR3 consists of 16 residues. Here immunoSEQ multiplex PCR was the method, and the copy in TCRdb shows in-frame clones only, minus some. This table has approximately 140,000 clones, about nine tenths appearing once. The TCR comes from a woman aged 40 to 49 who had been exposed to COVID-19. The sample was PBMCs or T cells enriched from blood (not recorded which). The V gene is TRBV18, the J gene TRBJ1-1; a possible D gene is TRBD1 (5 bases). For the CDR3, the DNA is TGTGCCAGCTCCTCCCTTGGGGCACCTTCGAACACTGAAGCTTTCTTT. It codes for CASSSLGAPSNTEAFF.